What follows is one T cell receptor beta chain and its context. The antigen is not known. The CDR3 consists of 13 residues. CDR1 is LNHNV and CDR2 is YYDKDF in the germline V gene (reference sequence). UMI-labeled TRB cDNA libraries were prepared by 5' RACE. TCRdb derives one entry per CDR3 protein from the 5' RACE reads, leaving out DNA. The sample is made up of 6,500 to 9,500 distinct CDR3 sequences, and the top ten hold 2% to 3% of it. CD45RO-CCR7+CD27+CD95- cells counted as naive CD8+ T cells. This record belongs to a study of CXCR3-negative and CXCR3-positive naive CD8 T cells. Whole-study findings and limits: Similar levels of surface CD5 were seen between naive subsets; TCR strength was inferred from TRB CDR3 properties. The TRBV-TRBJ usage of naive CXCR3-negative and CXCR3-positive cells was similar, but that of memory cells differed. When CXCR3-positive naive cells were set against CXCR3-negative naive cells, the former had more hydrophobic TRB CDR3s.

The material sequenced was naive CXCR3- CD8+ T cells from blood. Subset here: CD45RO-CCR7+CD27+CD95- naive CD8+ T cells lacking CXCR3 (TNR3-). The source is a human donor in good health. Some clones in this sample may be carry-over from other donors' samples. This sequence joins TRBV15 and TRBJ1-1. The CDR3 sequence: CATSRVNLEKAFF. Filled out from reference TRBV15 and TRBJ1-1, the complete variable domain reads DAMVIQNPRYQVTQFGKPVTLSCSQTLNHNVMYWYQQKSSQAPKLLFHYYDKDFNNEADTPDNFQSRRPNTSFCFLDIRSPGLGDTAMYLCATSRVNLEKAFFGQGTRLTVV.